This T cell receptor beta chain originates from a study of T cells in Graves' hyperthyroidism and ophthalmopathy. Study-level information: Peripheral blood was secured at the point of initial diagnosis, before any treatment. General study points: Peripheral blood also featured most of the thyroid clonotypes expanded above 0.001. The authors' 13 V-J model separated ophthalmopathy from stable hyperthyroidism.

The study included ophthalmopathy patients with Clinical Activity Score at least 3, NOSPECS grade at least 4 and duration under 3 months. The CDR3 regions of TCR beta were amplified from RNA transcripts. First-round RT-PCR targeting the TCR CDR3 was performed with the HTBI primer set. TCRdb re-called the multiplex PCR reads through MiXCR, storing one row per CDR3 protein. The sample has hundreds of thousands of distinct CDR3 sequences, 20% seen once. The CDR3 runs to 13 residues. Trimming removed 3 bases at V and 2 bases at J, with 4 bases between. The germline CDR1 and CDR2 sequences are LNHDA and SQIVND (reference sequence). Regarding this clonotype: Its antigen is still unknown.

This chain uses TRBV19 with TRBJ2-2; D is ambiguous. The sample comprised blood. The sequence derives from a man aged 35 to 55 with Graves' ophthalmopathy. This CDR3 reads CASSMGNTGELFF. The CDR3 DNA reads as TGTGCCAGTAGTATGGGCAACACCGGGGAGCTGTTTTTT.